Each of the 18 T cell receptor beta chains below was sequenced from the same sample in a study of cytomegalovirus exposure and HLA in healthy donors. Use of 60 Vbeta and 13 Jbeta primers characterized the PCR. Libraries were prepared by immunoSEQ multiplex PCR; TCRdb keeps only in-frame clonotypes and omits some of them. The table shows more than 50,000 clones, with 70% occurring only once. Sequencing input: PBMCs. The receptors derive from an older woman in good health and CMV-seropositive.

The gene calls are TRBV5-1 and TRBJ2-7, with TRBD1 matching 8 bases. The ends lost 5 bases at V and 4 bases at J; junction bases unmatched: 8. CDR3 length: 14 residues. Germline CDR1 reads SGHRS; CDR2 reads YFSETQ. Here the CDR3 reads CASRIAQGAYEQYF. The CDR3 DNA is TGCGCCAGCAGAATTGCCCAGGGGGCGTACGAGCAGTACTTC.

The chain uses TRBV15 and TRBJ2-7, with D uncertain. The V end lost 0 bases, the J end lost 4 bases, and 7 bases lay between the germline ends. This CDR3 has 13 amino acids. The germline gives CDR1 LNHNV, CDR2 YYDKDF (reference sequence). CDR3 residues: CATSRDPAYEQYF. The DNA of the CDR3 is TGTGCCACCAGCAGAGATCCCGCGTACGAGCAGTACTTC.

This clone has only a few counts. The V call is TRBV7-2, the J call TRBJ2-1, with 11 bases fitting TRBD2. Germline V lookup: CDR1 SGHTA, CDR2 FQGNSA. This CDR3 has 14 residues. J gave up 4 bases and V 6 bases, and 2 bases lay outside the gene matches. The CDR3 sequence: CASRTSGDYNEQFF. CDR3 DNA: TGTGCCAGCAGGACTAGCGGGGATTACAATGAGCAGTTCTTC. The full variable domain, its missing parts supplied by reference TRBV7-2 and TRBJ2-1, is GAGVSQSPSNKVTEKGKDVELRCDPISGHTALYWYRQSLGQGLEFLIYFQGNSAPDKSGLPSDRFSAERTGGSVSTLTIQRTQQEDSAVYLCASRTSGDYNEQFFGPGTRLTVL.

V and J are TRBV9 and TRBJ2-7; 7 nucleotides agree with TRBD2. After removal of 0 bases from V and 1 base from J, the junction contained 4 bases not matched to a gene. Germline CDR1 and CDR2: SGDLS and YYNGEE. CDR3 size: 15 residues. CDR3 amino acids: CASSVGTRLSYEQYF. The CDR3 DNA reads TGTGCCAGCAGCGTAGGGACTAGACTTTCCTACGAGCAGTACTTC.

V and J are TRBV6-1 and TRBJ2-5; 10 nucleotides agree with TRBD1. The CDR3 totals 16 residues. Germline loops: CDR1 MNHNS, CDR2 SASEGT. Trimming removed 3 bases from V and 3 bases from J; junction bases left unmatched: 7. The CDR3 nucleotides read TGTGCCAGCAGTGAGGAGGGGACAGGGGTTAAAGAGACCCAGTACTTC. Translation gives CASSEEGTGVKETQYF.

This clone has only one observation. This chain links TRBV4-1 with TRBJ1-3, with no clear D. Per germline, CDR1 MGHRA and CDR2 YSYEKL. V shed 1 base and J shed 0 bases, with 7 bases lying between them. The CDR3 spans 15 residues. The CDR3 DNA sequence: TGCGCCAGCAGCCAAGTCTCCTCCTCTGGAAACACCATATATTTT. Translation: CASSQVSSSGNTIYF.

This chain uses TRBV19 with TRBJ2-2, with D possibly TRBD2 on 5 matching bases. This CDR3 has 15 residues. Trimming cost V 3 bases and J 3 bases, with 11 bases left between them. Germline V gives CDR1 LNHDA, CDR2 SQIVND (reference sequence). CDR3 in DNA: TGTGCCAGTAGTATGACGGAGGCGGACACCGGGGAGCTGTTTTTT. Encoded protein: CASSMTEADTGELFF.

This clone was seen more than once but under ten times. One end of the junction does not line up with germline, which may come from a read error. The chain joins TRBV7-9 to TRBJ2-5; 7 nucleotides agree with TRBD2. The CDR3 contains 15 residues. Germline values: CDR1 SEHNR, CDR2 FQNEAQ (reference sequence). As DNA, the CDR3 is TGTTCCAGCAGCTTGGGTCCTAGCGGCCAAGAGACCCAGTACTTC. Translation: CSSSLGPSGQETQYF.

The CDR3 DNA sequence: TGTGCCAGTAGTACTCGACAGGGTGGGAGCTATGGCTACACCTTC. Amino acid sequence: CASSTRQGGSYGYTF. V gene TRBV19 combines with J gene TRBJ1-2; 7 bases are shared with TRBD1. The CDR3 contains 15 residues. J gave up 4 bases and V 4 bases, and 9 bases lay outside the gene matches. From germline, CDR1 is LNHDA and CDR2 SQIVND (reference sequence).

The chain links TRBV7-2 to TRBJ1-5, with a weak D call TRBD1 (5 bases). The ends were cut back, 5 bases at V and 9 bases at J, with 17 bases in the middle. Germline V gives CDR1 SGHTA, CDR2 FQGNSA. The CDR3 has 14 residues. CDR3 amino acids: CASSPPGVLWPQHF. The CDR3 nucleotides are TGTGCCAGCAGCCCCCCGGGGGTTCTCTGGCCCCAGCATTTT.

The V gene is TRBV6-1, the J gene TRBJ1-1; possible D gene TRBD1, 5 bases. Germline V gives CDR1 MNHNS, CDR2 SASEGT. The CDR3 is 14 residues long. Trimming stripped 8 bases from V and 5 bases from J, with 18 bases between. CDR3 sequence (DNA): TGTGCCAGCGGGACTGGGGTTGTAGTGACTGAAGCTTTCTTT. It is translated as CASGTGVVVTEAFF.

The chain uses TRBV7-9 and TRBJ2-1; TRBD2 might be the D (6 bases). This CDR3 spans 12 amino acids. V was clipped by 3 bases and J by 8 bases, with 8 bases between them. CDR1 SEHNR and CDR2 FQNEAQ come from the germline V gene (reference sequence). CDR3 coding DNA: TGTGCCAGCAGCTTGGGGGGTTATGAGCAGTTCTTC. This sequence encodes CASSLGGYEQFF. The whole variable domain, filled in from reference TRBV7-9 and TRBJ2-1, reads DTGVSQNPRHKITKRGQNVTFRCDPISEHNRLYWYRQTLGQGPEFLTYFQNEAQLEKSRLLSDRFSAERPKGSFSTLEIQRTEQGDSAMYLCASSLGGYEQFFGPGTRLTVL.

The chain recombines TRBV29-1 with TRBJ1-4; no clear D gene. In germline, CDR1 is SQVTM, CDR2 ANQGSEA. The length of the CDR3 is 14 residues. Deletions cut 4 bases from V and 2 bases from J, with 11 bases between. CDR3 region: CSVGSYGTNEKLFF. As DNA, the CDR3 is TGCAGCGTTGGTTCGTACGGTACTAATGAAAAACTGTTTTTT.

This sequence joins TRBV9 and TRBJ1-2; maybe TRBD1 (5 bases). The ends were cut back, 3 bases at V and 4 bases at J, with 16 bases in the middle. Germline V gene data show CDR1 as SGDLS and CDR2 as YYNGEE. CDR3 length: 15 amino acids. The CDR3: CASSAGTGVSYGYTF. For the CDR3, the DNA is TGTGCCAGCAGCGCCGGGACGGGAGTTAGCTATGGCTACACCTTC.

V gene TRBV6-1 combines with J gene TRBJ2-2; 11 nucleotides agree with TRBD2. The J segment lost 3 bases and the V segment lost 5 bases, leaving 2 bases of the junction unmatched. The CDR3 runs to 15 residues. Per the germline V gene, CDR1 is MNHNS and CDR2 is SASEGT. The CDR3 nucleotides are TGTGCCAGCAGTCTACTAGCGGGGGACACCGGGGAGCTGTTTTTT. Amino acids: CASSLLAGDTGELFF.

This chain links TRBV2 with TRBJ1-1, with D tentatively TRBD1 (5 bases). In germline, CDR1 is SNHLY, CDR2 FYNNEI. This CDR3 region has 13 residues. V was clipped by 5 bases and J by 5 bases, with 12 bases between them. CDR3 DNA sequence: TGTGCCAGCAGTATTGGGGGGAGGACTGAAGCTTTCTTT. This gives the protein CASSIGGRTEAFF.

The rearrangement uses TRBV7-2 and TRBJ1-6, with no clear D. Germline CDR1 is SGHTA and CDR2 is FQGNSA. CDR3 length: 17 residues. The ends were cut back, 0 bases at V and 3 bases at J, with 12 bases in the middle. The CDR3 protein is CASSLAAVASYNSPLHF. The DNA of the CDR3 is TGTGCCAGCAGCTTAGCTGCCGTGGCCAGCTATAATTCACCCCTCCACTTT.

The chain recombines TRBV7-2 with TRBJ1-1; tentative D call: TRBD1 (6 bases). V was cut by 7 bases and J by 4 bases, with 19 bases left in between. The CDR3 spans 15 residues. Per the germline V gene, CDR1 is SGHTA and CDR2 is FQGNSA. In DNA, the CDR3 is TGTGCCAGCACCAAGATCCCGGGGGGCTCCACTGAAGCTTTCTTT. This gives the protein CASTKIPGGSTEAFF.